The 28 T cell receptor beta chains in this list originate from one sample, sequenced in a study of identical twins. TCRdb recomputed calls from the 5' RACE reads with MiXCR, one row per CDR3 protein. This sample has about 660,000 distinct CDR3 sequences, with under 9% found just once. These records were also assigned to another study, of yellow fever vaccine responses in identical twins.

Sample: PBMCs. The receptors here all came from a woman aged 18-30 years in good health.

This clonotype has a handful of counts. The chain links TRBV6-6 to TRBJ2-5; tentatively, D is TRBD2 (6 bases). Germline values: CDR1 MNHNY, CDR2 SVGAGI (reference sequence). The CDR3 covers 11 residues. The V and J ends lost 8 bases and 4 bases respectively, with 8 bases between them. In DNA form, the CDR3 reads TGTGCCAGCTGGGAGGTAGAGACCCAGTACTTC. Amino acids: CASWEVETQYF.

The chain combines TRBV11-2 with TRBJ1-1; tentative D call: TRBD1 (5 bases). Trimming left V 8 bases short and J 1 base short, with 29 bases between. Per the germline V gene, CDR1 is SGHAT and CDR2 is FQNNGV. The length of the CDR3 is 19 residues. The CDR3 here is CASAQTEAGRWYWNTEAFF. The CDR3 DNA reads TGTGCCAGCGCCCAAACCGAGGCAGGGAGATGGTATTGGAACACTGAAGCTTTCTTT.

This clonotype was picked up many times. This chain joins TRBV9 and TRBJ2-7; D remains unclear. Trimming took 2 bases from V and 1 from J, leaving 10 bases between them. The CDR3 has 14 amino acids. Looked up from germline, CDR1 is SGDLS and CDR2 is YYNGEE. The CDR3 here is CASSVLAESYEQYF. The CDR3, as DNA: TGTGCCAGCAGCGTGTTGGCGGAATCCTACGAGCAGTACTTC.

Only a few counts were recorded for this clonotype. The V call is TRBV5-1, the J call TRBJ2-7; TRBD1 aligns across 8 bases. Germline V lookup: CDR1 SGHRS, CDR2 YFSETQ. With V trimmed by 2 bases and J by 1 base, 5 bases remained unmatched. The CDR3 loop spans 15 amino acids. In DNA form, the CDR3 reads TGCGCCAGCAGCTTTCTGGGACAGGAATCCTACGAGCAGTACTTC. This encodes CASSFLGQESYEQYF.

This clonotype was seen more than once but under ten times. The chain recombines TRBV10-3 with TRBJ2-7, with D unclear. V was cut by 4 bases and J by 0 bases, with 10 bases left in between. The germline CDR1 and CDR2 sequences are ENHRY and SYGVKD. This CDR3 contains 14 residues. CDR3 residues: CAISGPQISYEQYF. The CDR3 DNA reads as TGTGCCATCAGTGGGCCTCAGATCTCCTACGAGCAGTACTTC.

The CDR3 is CASSQGTRPYYEQYF. The CDR3 DNA follows: TGTGCCAGCAGCCAGGGGACTAGACCTTACTACGAGCAGTACTTC. This sequence joins TRBV14 and TRBJ2-7; TRBD2 aligns across 8 bases. Unmatched junction bases numbered 7, after V lost 3 bases and J lost 3 bases. The CDR3 is 15 amino acids. Germline assignment: CDR1 SGHDN and CDR2 FVKESK.

V is TRBV29-1 and J is TRBJ1-2, with TRBD1 matching 7 bases. Unmatched junction bases numbered 6, after V lost 5 bases and J lost 6 bases. This CDR3 has 12 residues. Germline loops: CDR1 SQVTM, CDR2 ANQGSEA. For the CDR3, the DNA is TGCAGCGTTCGACAGGGCGATCATGGCTACACCTTC. Protein: CSVRQGDHGYTF.

CDR3 loop: CASRDRGQGGGADTQYF. In nucleotides, the CDR3 is TGTGCCAGCAGAGACCGAGGACAGGGGGGTGGGGCAGATACGCAGTATTTT. The chain links TRBV6-1 to TRBJ2-3; 10 bases fit TRBD1. The V gene's germline CDR1 is MNHNS and CDR2 SASEGT. The CDR3 totals 17 residues. Germline trimming cut 6 bases from V and 4 bases from J; bases unmatched to any gene: 13.

This clonotype was seen more than once but under ten times. The genes are TRBV11-3 and TRBJ2-3; D uncertain. Trimming cost V 6 bases and J 2 bases, with 9 bases left between them. Germline values: CDR1 SGHNT, CDR2 YENEEA. This CDR3 region has 13 residues. The CDR3 nucleotides are TGTGCCAGCAGTAGAGTAGACACAGATACGCAGTATTTT. This sequence encodes CASSRVDTDTQYF.

This rearrangement joins TRBV20-1 to TRBJ1-4; D gene uncertain. The V end lost 0 bases, the J end lost 0 bases, and 8 bases lay between the germline ends. Per the germline V gene, CDR1 is DFQATT and CDR2 is SNEGSKA (reference sequence). CDR3 length equals 15 residues. CDR3 loop: CSARDGGTTNEKLFF. In DNA form, the CDR3 reads TGCAGTGCTAGAGATGGCGGAACAACTAATGAAAAACTGTTTTTT.

This chain uses TRBV20-1 with TRBJ2-1, with 7 bases that match TRBD2. The CDR3 spans 13 residues. V lost 3 bases to trimming and J lost 10 bases; unmatched junction nucleotides: 9. Germline lookup yields CDR1 DFQATT and CDR2 SNEGSKA (reference sequence). The CDR3, as DNA: TGCAGTGCTAGGATAGCGGGCCTGGGGGAGCAGTTCTTC. Its translation: CSARIAGLGEQFF.

The sample holds a few counts of this clonotype. CDR3 nucleotide sequence: TGTGCCAGCAGTATACTAGCGCGCACAGATACGCAGTATTTT. Its translation: CASSILARTDTQYF. The chain recombines TRBV6-2 or TRBV6-3 with TRBJ2-3; 7 bases are a match to TRBD2. Germline trimming cut 5 bases from V and 1 base from J; bases unmatched to any gene: 3. The CDR3 is 14 amino acids. Germline lookup yields CDR1 MNHEY and CDR2 SVGEGT.

CDR3 coding DNA: TGTGCCAGCGGGGGAGCGGGGGGGCCGGAGTCCTACGAGCAGTACTTC. This translates into CASGGAGGPESYEQYF. This chain joins TRBV7-9 and TRBJ2-7, with TRBD2 matching 10 bases. CDR3 length: 16 amino acids. The germline V gene has CDR1 SEHNR and CDR2 FQNEAQ (reference sequence). Unmatched junction bases numbered 11, after V lost 8 bases and J lost 1 base.

The V call is TRBV28, the J call TRBJ2-7; the D gene is possibly TRBD2 (6 bases). V lost 2 bases and J lost 0, with 11 bases in between. Germline CDR1 MDHEN, CDR2 SYDVKM. The CDR3 extends over 15 amino acids. The CDR3 here is CASSLIGGTSYEQYF. The CDR3 DNA reads as TGTGCCAGCAGTTTAATCGGCGGGACCTCCTACGAGCAGTACTTC. Using reference TRBV28 and TRBJ2-7 for the parts outside the CDR3, the full variable domain is DVKVTQSSRYLVKRTGEKVFLECVQDMDHENMFWYRQDPGLGLRLIYFSYDVKMKEKGDIPEGYSVSREKKERFSLILESASTNQTSMYLCASSLIGGTSYEQYFGPGTRLTVT.

This clonotype appeared a few times. This chain joins TRBV6-5 and TRBJ1-1; 9 bases agree with TRBD1. With 0 bases clipped from V and 11 bases from J, the junction kept 1 base outside the gene matches. Germline V CDR1 and CDR2: MNHEY, SVGAGI. CDR3 length: 12 amino acids. CDR3 loop: CASSYSGTGAFF. The CDR3 DNA sequence: TGTGCCAGCAGTTACTCTGGGACAGGGGCTTTCTTT.

This clonotype has only a few counts. The DNA of the CDR3 is TGCGCCAGCAGCTTCAATGACAGGGGTCGGACCGGGGAGCTGTTTTTT. Amino acids: CASSFNDRGRTGELFF. This sequence joins TRBV5-1 and TRBJ2-2; TRBD1 matches at 8 bases. Unmatched junction bases numbered 8, after V lost 2 bases and J lost 5 bases. The CDR3 is 16 residues long. Per the germline V gene, CDR1 is SGHRS and CDR2 is YFSETQ.

This clonotype came up many times. The gene calls are TRBV20-1 and TRBJ2-7; TRBD1 agrees at 10 bases. CDR1 is DFQATT, CDR2 SNEGSKA, per germline (reference sequence). Trimming at V came to 6 bases and at J to 1 base, leaving 6 bases not matched to a gene. This CDR3 comprises 14 residues. The DNA of the CDR3 is TGCAGTGCCCCCGGGACAGGGGCTTCCTACGAGCAGTACTTC. Translating it yields CSAPGTGASYEQYF.

This clonotype was picked up many times. The genes are TRBV14 and TRBJ2-5, with unresolved D. The CDR3 length is 14 residues. The V end lost 0 bases, the J end lost 6 bases, and 11 bases lay between the germline ends. CDR1 and CDR2 (germline): SGHDN, FVKESK. CDR3 nucleotides: TGTGCCAGCAGCCAAGATAGGCCCTTGAAGACCCAGTACTTC. Translated, it gives CASSQDRPLKTQYF.

As regards this clonotype: A much larger clone lies one base from this, so it may be a read error. The V gene is TRBV10-2, the J gene TRBJ2-7, with TRBD2 identical over 9 bases. The germline gives CDR1 WSHSY, CDR2 SAAADI. This CDR3 is built from 15 residues. The CDR3 nucleotides are TGCGCCGGCAGTGAGTCGGCGGGAGGGACCTACGAGCAGTACTTC. As protein: CAGSESAGGTYEQYF.

The chain joins TRBV20-1 to TRBJ2-5, with D unresolved. The germline V gene has CDR1 DFQATT and CDR2 SNEGSKA (reference sequence). V shed 4 bases and J shed 1 base, with 10 bases lying between them. This CDR3 is built from 13 residues. The CDR3 DNA sequence: TGCAGTGCTATTGGGATTTCCCAAGAGACCCAGTACTTC. Protein product: CSAIGISQETQYF.

This chain uses TRBV6-1 with TRBJ2-5, with D perhaps matching TRBD2 (6 bases). CDR1 MNHNS and CDR2 SASEGT come from the germline V gene. There are 16 residues in the CDR3. Deletions cut 7 bases from V and 5 bases from J, with 23 bases between. The CDR3 reads CASTRRGGMGVETQYF. The CDR3 nucleotides are TGTGCCAGCACCCGTCGAGGCGGGATGGGAGTGGAGACCCAGTACTTC.

A few counts support this clonotype. The DNA for the CDR3 is TGTGCCAGCACTTCGGACGGAGCGAACACCGGGGAGCTGTTTTTT. This encodes CASTSDGANTGELFF. The rearrangement links TRBV12-3 or TRBV12-4 to TRBJ2-2; D gene ambiguous. Trimming left V 7 bases short and J 0 bases short, with 12 bases between. The CDR3 is 15 residues long.

The rearrangement joins TRBV7-6 to TRBJ2-7; 8 bases are shared with TRBD1. The CDR3 loop spans 14 amino acids. V shed 6 bases and J 6 bases; nucleotides not matched to a gene: 10. The germline V gene has CDR1 SGHVS and CDR2 FNYEAQ. CDR3 sequence: CASRSGQGMGEQYF. CDR3 nucleotide sequence: TGTGCCAGCAGAAGCGGACAGGGAATGGGCGAGCAGTACTTC. The entire variable domain, with the rest obtained from reference TRBV7-6 and TRBJ2-7, is as follows: GAGVSQSPRYKVTKRGQDVALRCDPISGHVSLYWYRQALGQGPEFLTYFNYEAQQDKSGLPNDRFSAERPEGSISTLTIQRTEQRDSAMYRCASRSGQGMGEQYFGPGTRLTVT.

This clonotype was detected many times. V is TRBV11-2 and J is TRBJ2-3, with D unresolved. The CDR3 is 16 residues long. Germline lookup yields CDR1 SGHAT and CDR2 FQNNGV. Trimming took off 5 bases at V and 2 bases at J, with 17 bases between the two ends. This CDR3 reads CASSPRAATTTDTQYF. The DNA for the CDR3 is TGTGCCAGCAGCCCCCGGGCTGCCACAACCACAGATACGCAGTATTTT. Using reference TRBV11-2 and TRBJ2-3 for the parts outside the CDR3, the full variable domain is EAGVAQSPRYKIIEKRQSVAFWCNPISGHATLYWYQQILGQGPKLLIQFQNNGVVDDSQLPKDRFSAERLKGVDSTLKIQPAKLEDSAVYLCASSPRAATTTDTQYFGPGTRLTVL.

Ten or more counts support this clonotype. This sequence joins TRBV2 and TRBJ2-5; D remains unclear. V lost 3 bases and J 5 bases, leaving 16 bases between the germline ends. The CDR3 is 15 amino acids. Germline lookup yields CDR1 SNHLY and CDR2 FYNNEI. CDR3 amino acids: CASSESGRLPETQYF. CDR3 DNA sequence: TGTGCCAGCAGTGAGTCCGGTCGATTGCCGGAGACCCAGTACTTC.

This clonotype showed up just a few times. The chain joins TRBV20-1 to TRBJ2-3, with 7 positions matching TRBD2. J lost 4 bases, V lost 6 bases, and 10 bases had no gene match. The germline gives CDR1 DFQATT, CDR2 SNEGSKA (reference sequence). The CDR3 length is 14 residues. The CDR3 loop reads CSARSSGPPDTQYF. The CDR3 DNA reads as TGCAGTGCCCGCAGTAGCGGGCCTCCAGATACGCAGTATTTT.

In the case of this clonotype: This sequence may be a read error, since a much larger clone differs from it by one base. For the CDR3, the DNA is TGCAATGCAACCGACCCCTCCTACAATGAGCAGTTCTTC. Translated: CNATDPSYNEQFF. This chain connects TRBV20-1 to TRBJ2-1; no definite D call. Germline V lookup: CDR1 DFQATT, CDR2 SNEGSKA (reference sequence). This CDR3 is built from 13 residues.

V gene TRBV5-1 combines with J gene TRBJ2-5; TRBD1 matches at 10 bases. Germline V gives CDR1 SGHRS, CDR2 YFSETQ. Trimming removed 2 bases from V and 0 bases from J; junction bases left unmatched: 7. The CDR3 is made up of 17 amino acids. This CDR3 is CASSLQRTGGDQETQYF. CDR3 bases: TGCGCCAGCAGCTTACAAAGGACAGGGGGAGACCAAGAGACCCAGTACTTC.